This T cell receptor beta chain was sequenced during a study of cytomegalovirus exposure and HLA in healthy donors. The V and J ends lost 5 bases and 5 bases, in that order; junction bases with no gene match: 8. The germline V gene has CDR1 MNHNY and CDR2 SVGAGI (reference sequence). The CDR3 totals 16 residues. Study-wide results and caveats: The investigators catalogued 164 TCR beta chains as cytomegalovirus-associated.

About this clone itself: Its cognate antigen is unknown.

The PCR had 60 Vbeta and 13 Jbeta primers. Repertoires were generated with immunoSEQ multiplex PCR, while TCRdb's copy carries only in-frame clones and drops some. The sample includes approximately 200,000 clones, almost 85% of them seen just once. V gene TRBV6-6 combines with J gene TRBJ2-1, with 11 bases matching TRBD2. This sequence originates from a woman in her forties or fifties in good health and CMV-seronegative. Sequencing input: PBMCs. The CDR3 sequence: CASSLLAGDVDNEQFF. CDR3 coding DNA: TGTGCCAGCAGTCTACTAGCGGGAGATGTAGACAATGAGCAGTTCTTC.